Presented here are 28 T cell receptor beta chains from one specimen sequenced in a study of T cells after yellow fever vaccination (dated by TCRdb to about 2019). The label giving this sample's treatment or condition can be read as: live attenuated yellow fever vaccine strain. Library prep was done by 5' RACE. The instrument was an Illumina NovaSeq 6000. In-frame beta chains were kept once TCRdb had trimmed the public reads at Q25 with fastp and called clones with MiXCR. Every distinct CDR3 protein forms one entry, paired with its most common genes and DNA. The table for this sample lists 250,000 to 300,000 distinct CDR3 sequences; 8.5% to 10% of them were counted only once. The ten largest clones represent about 3.7% of the sample. Specimen: CD4+ T cells sorted from PBMCs, collected 5 days after the yellow fever booster vaccination. The source of these receptors is a man between 18 and 29 years old who received the YFV17D yellow fever vaccine.

This sequence joins TRBV7-3 and TRBJ1-2, with a tentative D call TRBD1 (6 bases). CDR3 size: 13 residues. CDR1 and CDR2 from the germline V gene are SGHTA and FQGTGA. Trimming shortened V by 5 bases and J by 5 bases, and 12 bases separated the two germline ends. Here the CDR3 reads CASSRGAGYGYTF. The CDR3 nucleotides are TGTGCCAGCAGCCGGGGGGCCGGGTATGGCTACACCTTC.

This clonotype was observed many times. The CDR3 loop reads CASSQVGTGRRNTEAFF. The CDR3 DNA follows: TGCGCCAGCAGCCAAGTGGGGACAGGGCGGAGGAACACTGAAGCTTTCTTT. The chain has TRBV4-3 and TRBJ1-1; TRBD1 matches 9 bases. The J segment lost 1 base and the V segment lost 1 base, leaving 7 bases of the junction unmatched. There are 17 residues in the CDR3. Germline lookup yields CDR1 LGHNA and CDR2 YSLEER.

This clonotype was counted many times. The CDR3 DNA reads as TGTGCCAGCAGCTTTAGGGGCGGCGCAACTAATGAAAAACTGTTTTTT. Its protein product is CASSFRGGATNEKLFF. The V gene is TRBV7-2, the J gene TRBJ1-4; perhaps TRBD1 as D (5 bases). The V gene lost 3 bases and the J gene lost 0 bases, with 11 bases spanning the gap. This CDR3 is 16 amino acids long. Per germline, CDR1 SGHTA and CDR2 FQGNSA.

The chain employs TRBV6-5 and TRBJ1-6; D is undetermined. The germline gives CDR1 MNHEY, CDR2 SVGAGI. The CDR3 runs 15 residues. Trimming stripped 2 bases from V and 7 bases from J, with 12 bases between. The chain's CDR3 is CASSYAGDLNSPLHF. The CDR3 coding sequence is TGTGCCAGCAGTTACGCCGGGGATTTGAATTCACCCCTCCACTTT.

This clonotype was seen ten or more times. The CDR3 here is CASSYSTGSGTDTQYF. The CDR3 DNA follows: TGTGCCAGCAGTTACTCGACAGGGAGTGGCACAGATACGCAGTATTTT. This chain links TRBV6-5 with TRBJ2-3, with 7 bases that match TRBD1. Germline V gene data show CDR1 as MNHEY and CDR2 as SVGAGI. V lost 0 bases to trimming and J lost 1 base; unmatched junction nucleotides: 4. The CDR3 extends over 16 amino acids.

This clonotype was picked up a small number of times. The rearrangement joins TRBV5-1 to TRBJ2-1; 10 nucleotides agree with TRBD1. Losses at the gene ends were 4 bases for V and 7 bases for J; bases not matched to a gene: 11. The germline V gene has CDR1 SGHRS and CDR2 YFSETQ. The CDR3 covers 16 residues. The CDR3 bases are TGCGCCAGCAGCCCAGCCGGGACAGGGGCGGGAAATGAGCAGTTCTTC. Translation gives CASSPAGTGAGNEQFF.

A note on this clonotype: This CDR3 fails to terminate in the conserved phenylalanine or tryptophan, so it likely reflects a read error. The CDR3 region has the DNA TGTGCCAGCAGCATCTCGGGCTACGAGCAGTACTTA. This codes for CASSISGYEQYL. This chain connects TRBV7-2 to TRBJ2-7, with D unclear. Germline CDR1 is SGHTA and CDR2 is FQGNSA. V was cut by 5 bases and J by 3 bases, with 8 bases left in between. This CDR3 is built from 12 residues.

This rearrangement joins TRBV4-3 to TRBJ1-6; unclear D gene. This CDR3 is built from 14 residues. CDR1 and CDR2 (germline): LGHNA, YSLEER. The V and J ends lost 4 bases and 8 bases respectively, with 12 bases between them. This chain's CDR3 is CASSREDPDSPLHF. The DNA for the CDR3 is TGCGCCAGCAGCCGAGAGGACCCGGATTCACCCCTCCACTTT.

There are many counts of this clonotype. In DNA form, the CDR3 reads TGTGCCAGCAGCTTTGACGGCAAAAACATTCAGTACTTC. Amino acid sequence: CASSFDGKNIQYF. The chain carries TRBV7-2 and TRBJ2-4; no firm D call. The germline V and J ends were trimmed by 3 bases and 3 bases, with 6 bases remaining between them. CDR1 and CDR2 (germline): SGHTA, FQGNSA. The CDR3 extends over 13 amino acids.

V and J are TRBV24-1 and TRBJ2-3; a weak D match, TRBD2 (6 bases). The CDR3 has 17 residues. V dropped 2 bases and J dropped 0 bases, with 14 bases sitting between them. The germline V gene has CDR1 KGHDR and CDR2 SFDVKD. CDR3 nucleotide sequence: TGTGCCACCAGTGATTCGTCCTACGGGACTAGCACAGATACGCAGTATTTT. The encoded protein is CATSDSSYGTSTDTQYF.

The genes are TRBV19 and TRBJ1-5; 12 nucleotides match TRBD1. There are 14 residues in the CDR3. Germline V gene data show CDR1 as LNHDA and CDR2 as SQIVND (reference sequence). J lost 6 bases, V lost 6 bases, and 3 bases had no gene match. The CDR3: CASSGTGGLQPQHF. In DNA form, the CDR3 reads TGTGCCAGTAGCGGGACAGGGGGCCTTCAGCCCCAGCATTTT.

The gene calls are TRBV4-3 and TRBJ2-4, with D perhaps TRBD1 or TRBD2 (5 bases each). The CDR3 totals 19 residues. V lost 0 bases and J lost 0, with 18 bases in between. Germline-derived CDR1 and CDR2 are LGHNA and YSLEER. CDR3 region: CASSQEYGRGALAKNIQYF. The CDR3 DNA sequence: TGCGCCAGCAGCCAAGAGTACGGGCGAGGGGCCCTAGCCAAAAACATTCAGTACTTC.

The table lists this clonotype with a few counts. The chain recombines TRBV5-4 with TRBJ2-3; 8 bases are a match to TRBD1. J was trimmed by 0 bases and V by 4 bases; bases with no gene match: 4. CDR1 and CDR2 (germline): SGHNT, YYREEE (reference sequence). This CDR3 spans 15 amino acids. CDR3 sequence (DNA): TGTGCCAGCAGCGCGGGACAGGCTAGCACAGATACGCAGTATTTT. Translating gives CASSAGQASTDTQYF. Using reference TRBV5-4 and TRBJ2-3 for the parts outside the CDR3, the full variable domain is ETGVTQSPTHLIKTRGQQVTLRCSSQSGHNTVSWYQQALGQGPQFIFQYYREEENGRGNFPPRFSGLQFPNYSSELNVNALELDDSALYLCASSAGQASTDTQYFGPGTRLTVL.

This clonotype was seen a few times. V is TRBV9 and J is TRBJ2-5; D is possibly TRBD1 (5 bases). Trimming removed 0 bases from V and 1 base from J, with 10 bases in between. This CDR3 is 15 amino acids long. Germline values: CDR1 SGDLS, CDR2 YYNGEE. CDR3 nucleotide sequence: TGTGCCAGCAGCGTAGCCAAGGGGCGCCAAGAGACCCAGTACTTC. Its protein product is CASSVAKGRQETQYF.

The V call is TRBV9, the J call TRBJ1-4, with 7 bases that match TRBD1. J was trimmed by 8 bases and V by 0 bases; bases with no gene match: 1. CDR3 length: 13 residues. Germline V gives CDR1 SGDLS, CDR2 YYNGEE. CDR3: CASSVDRGEKLFF. DNA for the CDR3: TGTGCCAGCAGCGTAGACAGGGGAGAAAAACTGTTTTTT.

This chain connects TRBV5-1 to TRBJ2-5; 7 positions agree with TRBD2. The J segment lost 5 bases and the V segment lost 5 bases, leaving 9 bases of the junction unmatched. CDR1 and CDR2 from the germline V gene are SGHRS and YFSETQ. The CDR3 is 14 residues long. CDR3 coding DNA: TGCGCCAGCAGTGTCGCGGGGGTTTGGGAGACCCAGTACTTC. Its protein product is CASSVAGVWETQYF. The variable domain in full, with the rest retrieved from reference TRBV5-1 and TRBJ2-5, is KAGVTQTPRYLIKTRGQQVTLSCSPISGHRSVSWYQQTPGQGLQFLFEYFSETQRNKGNFPGRFSGRQFSNSRSEMNVSTLELGDSALYLCASSVAGVWETQYFGPGTRLLVL.

The genes are TRBV6-2 or TRBV6-3 and TRBJ1-1, with D uncertain. Trimming took 6 bases from V and 7 from J, leaving 9 bases between them. Germline assignment: CDR1 MNHEY and CDR2 SVGEGT. CDR3 length: 11 amino acids. The CDR3 sequence: CASRRSVEAFF. CDR3 sequence (DNA): TGTGCCAGCAGGAGGTCAGTTGAAGCTTTCTTT.

This clonotype was seen more than once but under ten times. The CDR3 bases are TGTGCCAGCAGCCTCAACACAGGGCAGAATGAAAAACTGTTTTTT. Translated, it gives CASSLNTGQNEKLFF. The chain employs TRBV7-9 and TRBJ1-4, with a weak D call TRBD1 (6 bases). There are 15 residues in the CDR3. The V gene's germline CDR1 is SEHNR and CDR2 FQNEAQ (reference sequence). V lost 5 bases and J 5 bases, leaving 15 bases between the germline ends.

This chain uses TRBV12-3 or TRBV12-4 with TRBJ1-4; D perhaps matches TRBD1 (5 bases). CDR3 length: 12 residues. V gave up 6 bases and J gave up 5 bases, with 7 bases separating them. The CDR3 DNA is TGTGCCAGCAGATGGGGGAATGAAAAACTGTTTTTT. Translation: CASRWGNEKLFF.

The chain couples TRBV7-2 to TRBJ2-1; 10 positions agree with TRBD2. The CDR3 consists of 15 residues. J gave up 7 bases and V 4 bases, and 7 bases lay outside the gene matches. Germline V gene data show CDR1 as SGHTA and CDR2 as FQGNSA. The CDR3 here is CASSSQAGGPNEQFF. The CDR3 bases are TGTGCCAGCAGCTCCCAAGCGGGGGGGCCGAATGAGCAGTTCTTC.

This clonotype was observed at least ten times. V is TRBV4-1 and J is TRBJ2-6; D gene unclear. The germline gives CDR1 MGHRA, CDR2 YSYEKL. The CDR3 totals 15 residues. Trimming stripped 5 bases from V and 2 bases from J, with 10 bases between. The CDR3 spells CASSSHRTGANVLTF. In DNA, the CDR3 is TGCGCCAGCAGCTCTCATCGAACTGGGGCCAACGTCCTGACTTTC.

This clonotype was recorded many times. The chain uses TRBV9 and TRBJ1-1; 7 bases map to TRBD1. This CDR3 has 13 residues. V was pared by 4 bases and J by 7 bases, with 7 bases of the junction left unmatched. From germline, CDR1 is SGDLS and CDR2 YYNGEE. DNA of the CDR3: TGTGCCAGCAGCCCTAGGGGGCGAGGTGAAGCTTTCTTT. Translating gives CASSPRGRGEAFF. Drawing the rest from reference TRBV9 and TRBJ1-1, the complete variable domain is DSGVTQTPKHLITATGQRVTLRCSPRSGDLSVYWYQQSLDQGLQFLIQYYNGEERAKGNILERFSAQQFPDLHSELNLSSLELGDSALYFCASSPRGRGEAFFGQGTRLTVV.

This clonotype occurred a few times. CDR3 coding DNA: TGTGCCAGCAGCTTTGGAGGGGGCCTGGGGGAGACCCAGTACTTC. Protein: CASSFGGGLGETQYF. The rearrangement uses TRBV5-5 and TRBJ2-5; D perhaps matches TRBD1 (7 bases). Germline CDR1 is SGHKS and CDR2 is YYEKEE (reference sequence). The CDR3 consists of 15 residues. V lost 2 bases and J lost 5, with 16 bases in between.

There are many counts of this clonotype. V gene TRBV6-5 combines with J gene TRBJ2-1, with TRBD1 matching 8 bases. CDR1 is MNHEY, CDR2 SVGAGI, per germline. The CDR3 is made up of 13 amino acids. With 7 bases clipped from V and 6 bases from J, the junction kept 5 bases outside the gene matches. The CDR3 region is CASNGQGGNEQFF. The CDR3, as DNA: TGTGCCAGCAATGGACAGGGAGGCAATGAGCAGTTCTTC.

This clonotype was counted once. This chain uses TRBV18 with TRBJ1-4; perhaps TRBD1 as D (5 bases). The CDR3 sequence is 15 residues long. V lost 3 bases to trimming and J lost 2 bases, with 10 bases between them. Germline CDR1 reads KGHSH; CDR2 reads LQKENI. The CDR3 DNA follows: TGTGCCAGCTCACCGCAGGGTCCCACTAATGAAAAACTGTTTTTT. It is translated as CASSPQGPTNEKLFF.

V is TRBV10-2 and J is TRBJ2-5; the match to TRBD2 covers 7 bases. After removal of 8 bases from V and 4 bases from J, the junction contained 7 bases not matched to a gene. CDR1 is WSHSY, CDR2 SAAADI, per germline. This CDR3 contains 13 residues. In DNA, the CDR3 is TGCGCCAGCGCCGCGGGAGTAGCAGAGACCCAGTACTTC. Amino acids: CASAAGVAETQYF.

This sequence joins TRBV12-3 or TRBV12-4 and TRBJ1-1; D remains unclear. This CDR3 region has 13 residues. V was trimmed by 6 bases and J by 4 bases, leaving 12 bases between them. CDR3 amino acids: CASSRREGTEAFF. CDR3 in DNA: TGTGCCAGCAGCAGGAGGGAAGGCACTGAAGCTTTCTTT.

In this sample, this clonotype turned up many times. The V gene is TRBV11-1, the J gene TRBJ2-5, with D tentatively TRBD2 (5 bases). Germline-derived CDR1 and CDR2 are SGHAT and FQDESV (reference sequence). The CDR3 is made up of 14 amino acids. V dropped 5 bases and J dropped 7 bases, with 17 bases sitting between them. The CDR3 DNA reads as TGTGCCAGCAGCCCGGGGAATGAGGTTGGGACCCAGTACTTC. It codes for CASSPGNEVGTQYF. The full variable domain, rest sourced from reference TRBV11-1 and TRBJ2-5, is EAEVAQSPRYKITEKSQAVAFWCDPISGHATLYWYRQILGQGPELLVQFQDESVVDDSQLPKDRFSAERLKGVDSTLKIQPAELGDSAMYLCASSPGNEVGTQYFGPGTRLLVL.